This T cell receptor beta chain originates from a study of T cells expressing NK-cell markers. On the study more broadly: The authors derived TCR beta repertoires from sorted CD3+CD56+NKG2C+, CD3+CD56+NKG2C- and CD3+CD56-NKG2C+ T cells. Eight donors were sequenced, of whom seven were HCMV-seropositive, while the remaining one was HCMV-seronegative.

With UMIs, 5'RACE template switching was used to make TCR beta cDNA. TCRdb reprocessed the 5' RACE reads and reports one entry per CDR3 protein, with no DNA. Recorded for this sample: 500,000 or so distinct CDR3 sequences. Points from the study as a whole: Dominant NKG2C+ clonotype frequencies of about 1.0-7.5% of CD8+ T cells were measured in six or seven donors.

As concerns this clonotype: Antigen: not known.

The CDR3 totals 13 residues. The chain is built from TRBV12-3 or TRBV12-4 and TRBJ1-1. The source is a man aged 18 to 29 in good health. The sequenced sample was blood T cells: a sorted CD56 or NKG2C T cell subset, CD4+ or CD8+ T cells, or bulk PBMC T cells (not recorded which). Here the CDR3 reads CASSFGIEQEAFF.